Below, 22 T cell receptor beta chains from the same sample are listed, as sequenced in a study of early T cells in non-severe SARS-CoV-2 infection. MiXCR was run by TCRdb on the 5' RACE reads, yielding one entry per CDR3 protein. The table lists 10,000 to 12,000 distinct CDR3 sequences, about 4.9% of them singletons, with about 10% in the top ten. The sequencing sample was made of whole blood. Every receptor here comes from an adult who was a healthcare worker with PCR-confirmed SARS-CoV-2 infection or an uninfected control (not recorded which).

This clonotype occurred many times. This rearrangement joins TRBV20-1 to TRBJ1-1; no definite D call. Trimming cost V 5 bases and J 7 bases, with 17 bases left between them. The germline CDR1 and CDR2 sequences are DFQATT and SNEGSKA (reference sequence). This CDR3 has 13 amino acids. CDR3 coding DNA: TGCAGTGCTTCGCATCCGGGAGTACGTGAAGCTTTCTTT. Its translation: CSASHPGVREAFF.

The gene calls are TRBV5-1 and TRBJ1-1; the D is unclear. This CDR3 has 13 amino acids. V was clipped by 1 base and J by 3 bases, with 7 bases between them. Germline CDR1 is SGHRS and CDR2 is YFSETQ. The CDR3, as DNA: TGCGCCAGCAGCTTGAATAGGGACACTGAAGCTTTCTTT. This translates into CASSLNRDTEAFF.

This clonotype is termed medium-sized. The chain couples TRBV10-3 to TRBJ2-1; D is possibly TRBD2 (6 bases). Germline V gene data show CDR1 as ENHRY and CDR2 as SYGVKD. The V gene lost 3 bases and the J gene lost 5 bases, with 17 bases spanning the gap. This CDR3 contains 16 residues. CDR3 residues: CAISEGRRGQNNEQFF. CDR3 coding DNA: TGTGCCATCAGTGAAGGTAGGCGGGGCCAGAACAATGAGCAGTTCTTC.

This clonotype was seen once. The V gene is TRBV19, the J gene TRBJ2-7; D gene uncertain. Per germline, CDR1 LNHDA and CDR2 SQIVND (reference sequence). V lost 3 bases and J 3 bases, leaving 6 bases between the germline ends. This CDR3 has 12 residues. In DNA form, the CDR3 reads TGTGCCAGTAGTATGGGCAACTACGAGCAGTACTTC. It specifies CASSMGNYEQYF.

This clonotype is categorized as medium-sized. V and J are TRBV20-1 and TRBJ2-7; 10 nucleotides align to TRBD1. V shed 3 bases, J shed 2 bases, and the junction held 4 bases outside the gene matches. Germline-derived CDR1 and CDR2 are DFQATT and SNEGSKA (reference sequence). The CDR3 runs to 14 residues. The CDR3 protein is CSASGTGVTYEQYF. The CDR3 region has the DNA TGCAGTGCTAGCGGGACAGGGGTTACCTACGAGCAGTACTTC.

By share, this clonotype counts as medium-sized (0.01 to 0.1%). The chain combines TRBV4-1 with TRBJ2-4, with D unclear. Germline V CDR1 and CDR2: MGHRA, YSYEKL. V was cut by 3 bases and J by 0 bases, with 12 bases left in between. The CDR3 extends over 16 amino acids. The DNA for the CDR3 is TGCGCCAGCAGCCAGAACAGCGAACCAGCCAAAAACATTCAGTACTTC. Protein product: CASSQNSEPAKNIQYF.

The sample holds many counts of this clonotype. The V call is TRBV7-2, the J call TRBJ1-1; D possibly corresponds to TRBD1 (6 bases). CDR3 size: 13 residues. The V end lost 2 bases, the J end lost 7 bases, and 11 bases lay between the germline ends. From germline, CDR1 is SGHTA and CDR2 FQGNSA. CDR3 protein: CASSLRPDSEAFF. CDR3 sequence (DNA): TGTGCCAGCAGCTTACGCCCGGACAGTGAAGCTTTCTTT.

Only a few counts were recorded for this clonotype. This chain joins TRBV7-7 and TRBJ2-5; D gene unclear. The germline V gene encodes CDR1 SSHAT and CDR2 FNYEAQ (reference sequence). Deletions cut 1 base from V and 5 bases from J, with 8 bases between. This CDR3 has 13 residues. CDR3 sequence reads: CASSLELGETQYF. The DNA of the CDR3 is TGTGCCAGCAGCTTAGAGCTAGGGGAGACCCAGTACTTC.

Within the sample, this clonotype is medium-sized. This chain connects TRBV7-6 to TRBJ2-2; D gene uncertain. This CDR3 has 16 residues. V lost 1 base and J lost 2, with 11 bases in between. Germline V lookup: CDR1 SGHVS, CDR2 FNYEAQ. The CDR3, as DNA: TGTGCCAGCAGCTTAGAGGGTGGCTACAACACCGGGGAGCTGTTTTTT. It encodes CASSLEGGYNTGELFF.

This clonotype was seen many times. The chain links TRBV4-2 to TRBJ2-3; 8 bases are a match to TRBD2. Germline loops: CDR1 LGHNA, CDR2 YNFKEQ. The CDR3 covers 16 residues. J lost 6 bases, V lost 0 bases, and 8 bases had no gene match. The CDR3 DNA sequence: TGTGCCAGCAGCCAAGAATTAAGCGGGGGACGCGATACGCAGTATTTT. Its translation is CASSQELSGGRDTQYF.

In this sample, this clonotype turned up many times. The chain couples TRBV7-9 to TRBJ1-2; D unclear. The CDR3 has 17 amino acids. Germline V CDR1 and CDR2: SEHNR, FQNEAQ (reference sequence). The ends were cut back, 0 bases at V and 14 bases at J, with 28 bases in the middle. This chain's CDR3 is CASSLALSGQPIDMWTF. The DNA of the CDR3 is TGTGCCAGCAGCTTAGCGCTATCGGGTCAACCGATCGATATGTGGACCTTC.

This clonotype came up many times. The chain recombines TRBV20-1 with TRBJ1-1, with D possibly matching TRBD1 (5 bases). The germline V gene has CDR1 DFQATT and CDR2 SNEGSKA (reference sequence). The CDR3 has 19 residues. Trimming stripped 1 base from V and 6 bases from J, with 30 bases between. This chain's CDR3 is CSARGGWTGGGLYTSEAFF. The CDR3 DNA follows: TGCAGTGCTAGAGGAGGCTGGACGGGGGGAGGGCTCTACACTTCTGAAGCTTTCTTT.

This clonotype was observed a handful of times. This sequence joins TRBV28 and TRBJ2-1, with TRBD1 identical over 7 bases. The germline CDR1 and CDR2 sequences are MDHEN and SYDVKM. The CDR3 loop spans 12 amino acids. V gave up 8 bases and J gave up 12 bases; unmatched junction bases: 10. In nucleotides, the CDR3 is TGTGCCAGCGGTGTCAGACAGGGACGGCAGTTCTTC. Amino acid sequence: CASGVRQGRQFF.

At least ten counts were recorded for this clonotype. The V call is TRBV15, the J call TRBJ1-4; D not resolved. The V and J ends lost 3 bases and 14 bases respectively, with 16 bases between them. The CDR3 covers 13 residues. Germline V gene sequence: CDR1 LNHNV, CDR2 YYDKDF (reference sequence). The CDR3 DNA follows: TGTGCCACCAGCAGGGGAGGGAGCGTTCTGCTGTTTTTT. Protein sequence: CATSRGGSVLLFF.

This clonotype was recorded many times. The CDR3 protein is CSAGQGANYGYTF. The CDR3 coding sequence is TGCAGTGCAGGACAGGGGGCTAACTATGGCTACACCTTC. V and J are TRBV20-1 and TRBJ1-2, with TRBD1 matching 10 bases. V shed 6 bases, J shed 0 bases, and the junction held 1 base outside the gene matches. The CDR3 is 13 residues long. Germline V CDR1 and CDR2: DFQATT, SNEGSKA (reference sequence).

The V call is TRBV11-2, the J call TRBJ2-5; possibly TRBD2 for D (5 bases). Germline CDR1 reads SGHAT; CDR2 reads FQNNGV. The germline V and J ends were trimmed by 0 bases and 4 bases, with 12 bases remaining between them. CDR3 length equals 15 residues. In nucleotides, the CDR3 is TGTGCCAGCAGCTTAGATCCGGGAATGGTAGAGACCCAGTACTTC. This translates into CASSLDPGMVETQYF. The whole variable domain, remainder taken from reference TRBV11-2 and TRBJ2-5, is EAGVAQSPRYKIIEKRQSVAFWCNPISGHATLYWYQQILGQGPKLLIQFQNNGVVDDSQLPKDRFSAERLKGVDSTLKIQPAKLEDSAVYLCASSLDPGMVETQYFGPGTRLLVL.

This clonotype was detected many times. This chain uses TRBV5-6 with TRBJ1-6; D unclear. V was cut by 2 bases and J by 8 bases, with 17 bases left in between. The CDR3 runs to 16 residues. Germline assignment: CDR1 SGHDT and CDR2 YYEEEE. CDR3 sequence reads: CASSFMTSTWDSPLHF. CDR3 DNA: TGTGCCAGCAGCTTTATGACCTCTACATGGGATTCACCCCTCCACTTT.

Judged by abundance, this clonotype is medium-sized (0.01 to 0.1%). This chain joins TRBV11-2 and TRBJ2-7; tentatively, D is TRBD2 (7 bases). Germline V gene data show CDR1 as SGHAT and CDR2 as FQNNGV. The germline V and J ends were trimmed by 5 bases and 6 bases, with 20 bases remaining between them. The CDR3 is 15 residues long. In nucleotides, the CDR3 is TGTGCCAGCAGCCAGAGTGGGGGGGCCCTTCGCGAGCAGTACTTC. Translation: CASSQSGGALREQYF.

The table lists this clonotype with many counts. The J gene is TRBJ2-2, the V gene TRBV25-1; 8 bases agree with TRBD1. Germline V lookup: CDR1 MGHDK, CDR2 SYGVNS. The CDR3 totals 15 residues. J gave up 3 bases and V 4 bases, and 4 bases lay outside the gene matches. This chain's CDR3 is CASSARTGYTGELFF. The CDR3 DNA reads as TGTGCCAGCAGTGCCCGGACAGGGTACACCGGGGAGCTGTTTTTT.

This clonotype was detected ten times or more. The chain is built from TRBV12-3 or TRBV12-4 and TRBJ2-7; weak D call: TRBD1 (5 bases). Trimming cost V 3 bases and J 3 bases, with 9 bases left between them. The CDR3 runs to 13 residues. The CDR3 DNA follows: TGTGCCAGCAGTTTTGGGGCCAACTACGAGCAGTACTTC. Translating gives CASSFGANYEQYF.

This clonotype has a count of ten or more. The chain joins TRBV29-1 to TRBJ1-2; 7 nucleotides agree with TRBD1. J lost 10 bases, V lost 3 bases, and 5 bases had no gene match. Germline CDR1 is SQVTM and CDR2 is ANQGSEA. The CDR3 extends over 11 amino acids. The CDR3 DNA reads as TGCAGCGTTGAGAGGCAGGGGGACTACACCTTC. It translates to CSVERQGDYTF. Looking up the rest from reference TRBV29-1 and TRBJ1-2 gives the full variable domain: SAVISQKPSRDICQRGTSLTIQCQVDSQVTMMFWYRQQPGQSLTLIATANQGSEATYESGFVIDKFPISRPNLTFSTLTVSNMSPEDSSIYLCSVERQGDYTFGSGTRLTVV.

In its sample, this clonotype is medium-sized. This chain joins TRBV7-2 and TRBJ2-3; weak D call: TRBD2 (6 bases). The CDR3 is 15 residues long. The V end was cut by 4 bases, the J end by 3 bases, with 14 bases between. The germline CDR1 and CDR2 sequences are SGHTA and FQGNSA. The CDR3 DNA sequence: TGTGCCAGCAGCTCCCTAGGAGGAGGGACAGATACGCAGTATTTT. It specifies CASSSLGGGTDTQYF.